Listed below are T cell receptor beta chains from one sample, sequenced in a study of blood T cell repertoires in COVID-19. Repertoires were generated with immunoSEQ multiplex PCR, while TCRdb's copy carries only in-frame clones and drops some. Among 120,000 or so clones listed, 80% to 90% were seen once. Sequences were obtained from peripheral blood. Receptors were obtained from a human donor in a cohort sampled during active COVID-19. Each CDR3 is given with its conserved first and last residue. The D gene is left open where the match is weak. Some rows mark clone size as missing; the rest say once, few, many or name a class of expanded clone.

clone_size d_call j_call v_call cdr3_aa cdr3_nt
. TRBD1 TRBJ2-5 TRBV5-5 CASSRGTGETQYF TGTGCCAGCAGCAGGGGGACAGGGGAGACCCAGTACTTC
. TRBD2 TRBJ2-2 TRBV18 CASSPRLAGSAGELFF TGTGCCAGCTCACCACGGCTAGCGGGGTCGGCCGGGGAGCTGTTTTTT
. . TRBJ2-5 TRBV7-9 CASSPAGLSWQETQYF TGTGCCAGCAGCCCTGCGGGGCTAAGTTGGCAAGAGACCCAGTACTTC
. TRBD2 TRBJ2-1 TRBV5-6 CASSSTTSGVPNEQFF TGTGCCAGCAGCTCTACGACTAGCGGGGTTCCCAATGAGCAGTTCTTC
. . TRBJ1-6 TRBV7-7 CASSLNRAYNSPLHF TGTGCCAGCAGCTTAAACAGGGCGTATAATTCACCCCTCCACTTT
. TRBD1 TRBJ1-1 TRBV18 CASSPPPGGNTEAFF TGTGCCAGCTCACCACCTCCAGGGGGGAACACTGAAGCTTTCTTT
. TRBD2 TRBJ2-1 TRBV24-1 CATSARGGAYNEQFF TGTGCCACCAGTGCTCGCGGGGGGGCCTACAATGAGCAGTTCTTC
. TRBD1 TRBJ1-1 TRBV18 CASSPPMDRGQTEAFF TGTGCCAGCTCACCACCAATGGACAGGGGGCAAACTGAAGCTTTCTTT
. . TRBJ1-3 TRBV9 CASSVEAQGSGNTIYF TGTGCCAGCAGCGTAGAAGCTCAGGGTAGTGGAAACACCATATATTTT
. TRBD1 TRBJ1-2 TRBV28 CASSIGQGDGYTF TGTGCCAGCAGCATAGGACAGGGGGATGGCTACACCTTC
. TRBD2 TRBJ2-1 TRBV5-1 CASSLGIRGGPKQFF TGCGCCAGCAGCTTGGGAATACGGGGGGGCCCCAAGCAGTTCTTC
once . TRBJ1-2 TRBV7-2 CASSLDSNYGYTF TGTGCCAGCAGCTTAGACAGTAACTATGGCTACACCTTC
. TRBD2 TRBJ2-5 TRBV5-1 CASSLDGSGGQETQYF TGCGCCAGCAGCTTGGATGGTAGCGGGGGCCAAGAGACCCAGTACTTC
. TRBD2 TRBJ2-2 TRBV9 CASSLSGGGGELFF TGTGCCAGCAGCCTTAGCGGGGGAGGCGGGGAGCTGTTTTTT
. TRBD1 TRBJ2-1 TRBV6-6 CASSSRDRGSYNEQFF TGTGCCAGCAGTTCCCGGGACAGGGGTTCCTACAATGAGCAGTTCTTC
. . TRBJ2-2 TRBV5-8 CASSPARQATNTGELFF TGTGCCAGCAGCCCGGCACGACAGGCCACGAACACCGGGGAGCTGTTTTTT
. TRBD1 TRBJ1-1 TRBV2 CASSADRARPANTEAFF TGTGCCAGCAGTGCGGACAGGGCGAGGCCGGCGAACACTGAAGCTTTCTTT
once . TRBJ1-6 TRBV5-1 CASSLEQGSPLHF TGCGCCAGCAGCTTGGAACAGGGTTCACCCCTCCACTTT
. TRBD1 TRBJ1-3 TRBV18 CASSPPGQGNTIYF TGTGCCAGCTCACCACCGGGACAGGGAAACACCATATATTTT
once TRBD2 TRBJ2-3 TRBV7-6 CASSPFTSGGPDTQYF TGTGCCAGCAGCCCTTTCACTAGCGGGGGCCCAGATACGCAGTATTTT
. . TRBJ2-3 TRBV5-1 CASSLGWNAVGGTQYF TGCGCCAGCAGCTTGGGTTGGAACGCCGTCGGGGGTACGCAGTATTTT
. . TRBJ2-7 TRBV12-3/TRBV12-4 CASSSNFEQYF TGTGCCAGCAGTTCAAACTTCGAGCAGTACTTC
. . TRBJ1-1 TRBV7-2 CASSSNQGFEAFF TGTGCCAGCAGCTCCAATCAGGGATTTGAGGCTTTCTTT
. . TRBJ2-3 TRBV10-2 CASRIWTADSTDTQYF TGCGCCAGCAGGATTTGGACAGCAGATAGCACAGATACGCAGTATTTT
once . TRBJ1-5 TRBV6-1 CASSGQVLYSNQPQHF TGTGCCAGCAGTGGACAGGTTCTCTATAGCAATCAGCCCCAGCATTTT
. TRBD2 TRBJ2-7 TRBV5-1 CASSFGASGGEQYF TGCGCCAGCAGCTTCGGGGCTAGCGGGGGCGAGCAGTACTTC
. . TRBJ2-6 TRBV3-1/TRBV3-2 CASSRQALVAGANVLTF TGTGCCAGCAGTAGACAGGCTTTGGTAGCGGGGGCCAACGTCCTGACTTTC
. TRBD1 TRBJ2-7 TRBV6-6 CASRSGTGGVQYF TGTGCCAGCAGGTCCGGGACAGGGGGCGTGCAGTACTTC
. . TRBJ1-2 TRBV10-3 CAISEQGNYGYTF TGTGCCATCAGTGAACAGGGTAACTATGGCTACACCTTC
. . TRBJ1-2 TRBV11-2 CASSLAAGRSYGYTF TGTGCCAGCAGCTTAGCAGCAGGGAGGTCCTATGGCTACACCTTC
. TRBD2 TRBJ2-5 TRBV5-1 CASSLEGLAGQETQYF TGCGCCAGCAGCTTGGAAGGGCTAGCGGGCCAAGAGACCCAGTACTTC
. TRBD2 TRBJ2-1 TRBV5-4 CASSSGGANNEQFF TGTGCCAGTTCTAGCGGGGGGGCAAACAATGAGCAGTTCTTC
. TRBD1 TRBJ1-4 TRBV6-5 CASSSGQGTNEKLFF TGTGCCAGCAGTTCGGGACAGGGAACTAATGAAAAACTGTTTTTT
. . TRBJ2-7 TRBV6-5 CASSYRGTYEQYF TGTGCCAGCAGTTACCGGGGTACATACGAGCAGTACTTC
. . TRBJ1-2 TRBV18 CASSPDGDYGYTF TGTGCCAGCTCACCGGACGGGGACTATGGCTACACCTTC
. . TRBJ2-7 TRBV7-2 CASSSGTFNEQYF TGTGCCAGCAGCTCTGGGACATTTAACGAGCAGTACTTC
. TRBD2 TRBJ2-1 TRBV5-6 CASSLDAGGSYNEQFF TGTGCCAGCAGCTTGGATGCGGGGGGCTCCTACAATGAGCAGTTCTTC
. TRBD1 TRBJ1-1 TRBV7-8 CASSPGTGYTEAFF TGTGCCAGCAGCCCGGGGACAGGCTACACTGAAGCTTTCTTT
. TRBD2 TRBJ2-1 TRBV6-6 CASSYSVAGGEQFF TGTGCCAGCAGTTACTCGGTAGCGGGGGGAGAGCAGTTCTTC
. TRBD2 TRBJ2-2 TRBV18 CASSPRLAGNTGELFF TGTGCCAGCTCACCTCGACTAGCGGGGAACACCGGGGAGCTGTTTTTT
. . TRBJ2-6 TRBV18 CASSPGAGLSSGANVLTF TGTGCCAGCTCACCGGGGGCTGGGCTTAGCTCTGGGGCCAACGTCCTGACTTTC
. TRBD1 TRBJ2-4 TRBV29-1 CSVAGTGQHIQYF TGCAGCGTCGCCGGGACAGGGCAACACATTCAGTACTTC